The sequence of this T cell receptor (beta chain) was determined in a study of cytomegalovirus exposure and HLA in healthy donors. Broader study findings: A later analysis showed TCR association rates differing by HLA locus, peaking at DRB1 and lowest at HLA-C.

A remark on this clone: Its antigen is unknown.

The study ran its PCR with 60 Vbeta and 13 Jbeta primers. TCRdb's table, derived via immunoSEQ multiplex PCR, lists solely in-frame clones and lacks some. The data hold around 88,000 clones, with around four fifths observed a single time. The length of the CDR3 is 11 residues. Looked up from germline, CDR1 is SGHNT and CDR2 is YYREEE (reference sequence). V lost 7 bases to trimming and J lost 6 bases, with 10 bases between them. This sequence joins TRBV5-4 and TRBJ1-2; D gene ambiguous. This TCR came from a man aged 50 to 60 in good health and CMV-seropositive. The sequenced material came from PBMCs. CDR3 sequence: CASRRTDGYTF. In nucleotides, the CDR3 is TGTGCCAGCCGCCGGACTGATGGCTACACCTTC.